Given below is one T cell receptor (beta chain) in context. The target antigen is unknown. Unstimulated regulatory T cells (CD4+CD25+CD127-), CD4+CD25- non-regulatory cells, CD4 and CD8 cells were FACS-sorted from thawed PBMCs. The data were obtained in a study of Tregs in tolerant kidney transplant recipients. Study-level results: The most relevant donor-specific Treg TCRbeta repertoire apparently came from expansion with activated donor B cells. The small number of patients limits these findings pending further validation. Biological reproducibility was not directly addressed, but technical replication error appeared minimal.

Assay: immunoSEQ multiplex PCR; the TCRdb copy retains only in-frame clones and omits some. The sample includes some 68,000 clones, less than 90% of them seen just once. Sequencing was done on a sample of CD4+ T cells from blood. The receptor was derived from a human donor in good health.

The CDR3 sequence: CASSYRTAGENSPLHF. The CDR3 DNA sequence: TGTGCCAGCAGCTACCGGACCGCTGGGGAAAATTCACCCCTCCACTTT. This rearrangement joins TRBV5-6 to TRBJ1-6; D is ambiguous. The germline V and J ends were trimmed by 3 bases and 7 bases, with 17 bases remaining between them. Germline loops: CDR1 SGHDT, CDR2 YYEEEE. The CDR3 is 16 amino acids. The full variable domain, in which reference TRBV5-6 and TRBJ1-6 provide the parts outside the CDR3, is DAGVTQSPTHLIKTRGQQVTLRCSPKSGHDTVSWYQQALGQGPQFIFQYYEEEERQRGNFPDRFSGHQFPNYSSELNVNALLLGDSALYLCASSYRTAGENSPLHFGNGTRLTVT.